These 30 T cell receptor beta chains were sequenced from one sample in a study of T cells in Graves' hyperthyroidism and ophthalmopathy. Authors of the study amplified TCR beta CDR3 regions from RNA transcripts. Initially, a first-round RT-PCR of the TCR CDR3 employed the HTBI primer set. TCRdb analysed the multiplex PCR reads with MiXCR anew, one entry per CDR3 protein. The sample carries under 400,000 distinct CDR3 sequences, roughly 15% recorded once. What was sequenced was blood. Receptor source: a woman aged 60-70 years with Graves' ophthalmopathy.

This clonotype was seen at least ten times. The V gene is TRBV10-2, the J gene TRBJ2-5; perhaps TRBD2 as D (6 bases). The CDR3 is made up of 13 amino acids. Germline values: CDR1 WSHSY, CDR2 SAAADI. V was shortened by 6 bases and J by 1 base, with 9 bases between the two germline ends. The DNA of the CDR3 is TGCGCCAGCAGGGAGGGTTTCCAAGAGACCCAGTACTTC. Translation gives CASREGFQETQYF.

Sample share makes this clonotype medium-sized. V is TRBV6-2 or TRBV6-3 and J is TRBJ1-1; TRBD1 is a possible D gene (5 bases). The CDR3 has 16 residues. V was trimmed by 2 bases and J by 3 bases, leaving 16 bases between them. Germline V gene data show CDR1 as MNHEY and CDR2 as SVGEGT. This chain's CDR3 is CASSYPSGQGYTEAFF. The CDR3 DNA follows: TGTGCCAGCAGTTACCCCTCGGGGCAGGGTTACACTGAAGCTTTCTTT.

This clonotype was detected only a few times. The rearrangement uses TRBV3-1 and TRBJ1-5; a weak D match, TRBD1 (5 bases). CDR3 size: 15 residues. Germline V gene data show CDR1 as LGHDT and CDR2 as YNNKEL (reference sequence). V lost 0 bases and J lost 7, with 13 bases in between. The CDR3 nucleotides read TGTGCCAGCAGCCAAGATGGGGGGAGAGGGCAGCCCCAGCATTTT. The encoded protein is CASSQDGGRGQPQHF.

This clonotype occurred many times. This rearrangement joins TRBV6-1 to TRBJ2-7, with D hard to call. CDR1 MNHNS and CDR2 SASEGT come from the germline V gene. The CDR3 spans 15 residues. V lost 1 base, J lost 6 bases, and 16 bases lay in between. The CDR3 DNA reads as TGTGCCAGCAGTGAAGTGAATCCGGCTGTAAGCGAGCAGTACTTC. It encodes CASSEVNPAVSEQYF.

This clonotype was detected ten times or more. The CDR3 is CASSSGGQETQYF. In DNA, the CDR3 is TGTGCCAGCAGTAGCGGGGGACAAGAGACCCAGTACTTC. J is TRBJ2-5 and V is TRBV28; TRBD2 matches at 8 bases. The germline CDR1 and CDR2 sequences are MDHEN and SYDVKM. CDR3 size: 13 residues. V was clipped by 5 bases and J by 2 bases; unmatched bases: 1. Full variable domain (rest looked up from reference TRBV28 and TRBJ2-5): DVKVTQSSRYLVKRTGEKVFLECVQDMDHENMFWYRQDPGLGLRLIYFSYDVKMKEKGDIPEGYSVSREKKERFSLILESASTNQTSMYLCASSSGGQETQYFGPGTRLLVL.

There are a few counts of this clonotype. The rearrangement uses TRBV6-1 and TRBJ2-7; D may be TRBD2 (5 bases). The CDR3 covers 14 residues. From germline, CDR1 is MNHNS and CDR2 SASEGT. V was cut by 6 bases and J by 2 bases, with 14 bases left in between. The CDR3 DNA reads TGTGCCAGCAGCGACGGGATACTCACCTACGAGCAGTACTTC. It codes for CASSDGILTYEQYF.

This clonotype was recorded a few times. The chain is built from TRBV5-1 and TRBJ2-7; 10 bases map to TRBD2. Germline V gives CDR1 SGHRS, CDR2 YFSETQ. Trimming removed 4 bases from V and 3 bases from J; junction bases left unmatched: 10. The CDR3 length is 16 residues. CDR3 protein: CASSRTSGVVNYEQYF. The CDR3 DNA sequence: TGCGCCAGCAGCCGGACTAGCGGTGTGGTAAACTACGAGCAGTACTTC.

The rearrangement uses TRBV2 and TRBJ2-5, with 8 bases aligning to TRBD1. The CDR3 has 15 amino acids. The V gene end was trimmed by 6 bases and the J gene end by 1 base; junction bases not matched to a gene: 7. The germline V gene encodes CDR1 SNHLY and CDR2 FYNNEI. This chain's CDR3 is CASSLLGQVQETQYF. The CDR3 DNA is TGTGCCAGCAGCTTACTGGGACAGGTCCAAGAGACCCAGTACTTC.

This clonotype was counted many times. This chain connects TRBV11-3 to TRBJ2-2; 7 bases map to TRBD2. The length of the CDR3 is 20 residues. The V segment lost 2 bases and the J segment 4 bases; nucleotides outside the gene matches: 19. Germline V lookup: CDR1 SGHNT, CDR2 YENEEA. CDR3 sequence: CASSLNPRTSTGLGTGELFF. The CDR3 nucleotides are TGTGCCAGCAGCTTAAATCCCCGGACTAGTACGGGCTTAGGCACCGGGGAGCTGTTTTTT.

This clonotype was observed a few times. The chain links TRBV9 to TRBJ2-3, with 10 bases matching TRBD1. Germline-derived CDR1 and CDR2 are SGDLS and YYNGEE. The CDR3 totals 18 residues. V lost 3 bases, J lost 4 bases, and 14 bases stayed unmatched. The CDR3 loop reads CASSDKNWTGGYSDTQYF. The CDR3 DNA reads TGTGCCAGCAGCGATAAGAACTGGACAGGGGGGTATTCAGATACGCAGTATTTT.

The table lists this clonotype with many counts. This chain joins TRBV7-9 and TRBJ2-5; 7 nucleotides match TRBD1. Germline assignment: CDR1 SEHNR and CDR2 FQNEAQ (reference sequence). V was clipped by 6 bases and J by 1 base; unmatched bases: 5. The CDR3 extends over 14 amino acids. This chain's CDR3 is CASRTQGPQETQYF. CDR3 nucleotides: TGTGCCAGCAGGACACAGGGGCCCCAAGAGACCCAGTACTTC.

This clonotype was detected only a few times. V usage is TRBV5-8 and J usage is TRBJ1-2; 7 bases are shared with TRBD1. The CDR3 loop spans 13 amino acids. Trimming removed 3 bases from V and 5 bases from J; junction bases left unmatched: 4. Germline loops: CDR1 SGHTS, CDR2 YDEGEE. CDR3 amino acids: CASSWDRIYGYTF. CDR3 nucleotides: TGTGCCAGCAGCTGGGACAGAATATATGGCTACACCTTC.

This clonotype was found many times. The chain recombines TRBV12-5 with TRBJ2-1, with D unclear. The CDR3 consists of 15 residues. With 0 bases removed from V and 0 bases from J, the gap between germline ends came to 6 bases. Germline V gene data show CDR1 as LGHNT and CDR2 as FRNRAP. The CDR3 loop is CASGLVLSSYNEQFF. The CDR3 coding sequence is TGTGCTAGTGGTTTGGTATTGAGCTCCTACAATGAGCAGTTCTTC.

The rearrangement uses TRBV6-1 and TRBJ2-7; 9 bases agree with TRBD1. With 6 bases clipped from V and 7 bases from J, the junction kept 7 bases outside the gene matches. The CDR3 runs to 13 residues. From germline, CDR1 is MNHNS and CDR2 SASEGT. The CDR3 DNA reads TGTGCCAGCAGCCGGACAGGGGATAGGGAGCAGTACTTC. Translating it yields CASSRTGDREQYF.

This clonotype was observed a few times. The gene calls are TRBV7-8 and TRBJ1-6, with 10 bases fitting TRBD1. CDR1 is SGHVS, CDR2 FQNEAQ, per germline. Trimming took 2 bases from V and 10 from J; bases not matched to a gene: 23. This CDR3 region has 21 residues. The CDR3 coding sequence is TGTGCCAGCAGCTTATGGAGAGATCCCCTTGAGGGGGACAGGGGAGGATCACCCCTCCACTTT. Translated, it gives CASSLWRDPLEGDRGGSPLHF.

The table lists this clonotype with a few counts. V and J are TRBV5-1 and TRBJ1-5; a weak D match, TRBD1 (5 bases). The V gene's germline CDR1 is SGHRS and CDR2 YFSETQ. Trimming stripped 7 bases from V and 4 bases from J, with 12 bases between. This CDR3 comprises 13 residues. CDR3: CASAPGPNQPQHF. The CDR3 nucleotides are TGCGCCAGCGCCCCGGGACCTAATCAGCCCCAGCATTTT. Using reference TRBV5-1 and TRBJ1-5 for the parts outside the CDR3, the full variable domain is KAGVTQTPRYLIKTRGQQVTLSCSPISGHRSVSWYQQTPGQGLQFLFEYFSETQRNKGNFPGRFSGRQFSNSRSEMNVSTLELGDSALYLCASAPGPNQPQHFGDGTRLSIL.

The sample holds many counts of this clonotype. V is TRBV3-1 and J is TRBJ2-7, with D possibly TRBD2 on 5 matching bases. Germline assignment: CDR1 LGHDT and CDR2 YNNKEL (reference sequence). The germline V and J ends were trimmed by 6 bases and 0 bases, with 9 bases remaining between them. The CDR3 is made up of 13 amino acids. The CDR3, as DNA: TGTGCCAGCAGACCACTAGACTCCTACGAGCAGTACTTC. This gives the protein CASRPLDSYEQYF.

This clonotype was seen more than once but under ten times. J is TRBJ2-1 and V is TRBV7-2; 9 nucleotides align to TRBD1. The CDR3 is 14 residues long. CDR1 is SGHTA, CDR2 FQGNSA, per germline. Unmatched junction bases numbered 7, after V lost 4 bases and J lost 9 bases. CDR3 bases: TGTGCCAGCAGCTCGGGGACAGGGAGGGGTGAGCAGTTCTTC. Protein sequence: CASSSGTGRGEQFF.

This clonotype showed up just a few times. The rearrangement links TRBV3-1 to TRBJ2-7; 11 nucleotides line up with TRBD2. With V trimmed by 1 base and J by 7 bases, 12 bases remained unmatched. The CDR3 sequence is 17 residues long. CDR1 and CDR2 (germline): LGHDT, YNNKEL (reference sequence). The CDR3 loop reads CASSQGAIAGGPLEQYF. In DNA form, the CDR3 reads TGTGCCAGCAGCCAAGGAGCGATAGCGGGAGGGCCGCTAGAGCAGTACTTC.

V gene TRBV3-1 combines with J gene TRBJ2-7; D not certain. The germline CDR1 and CDR2 sequences are LGHDT and YNNKEL (reference sequence). The CDR3 is 15 amino acids. V lost 1 base, J lost 0 bases, and 10 bases lay in between. The CDR3 DNA is TGTGCCAGCAGCCAAGTGCAGGCGAGCTCCTACGAGCAGTACTTC. Residues: CASSQVQASSYEQYF.

In its sample, this clonotype was seen a few times. V usage is TRBV12-5 and J usage is TRBJ2-7; 7 bases align to TRBD2. The CDR3 loop spans 15 amino acids. V lost 1 base and J lost 2; bases outside the gene matches: 5. Germline loops: CDR1 LGHNT, CDR2 FRNRAP. CDR3 coding DNA: TGTGCTAGTGGTTTGGAAGCGGGGAAAGCCTACGAGCAGTACTTC. As protein: CASGLEAGKAYEQYF. The full variable domain, with the rest looked up from reference TRBV12-5 and TRBJ2-7, is DARVTQTPRHKVTEMGQEVTMRCQPILGHNTVFWYRQTMMQGLELLAYFRNRAPLDDSGMPKDRFSAEMPDATLATLKIQPSEPRDSAVYFCASGLEAGKAYEQYFGPGTRLTVT.

This clonotype was recorded many times. The chain carries TRBV3-1 and TRBJ2-5; TRBD2 aligns across 13 bases. This CDR3 is built from 16 residues. The germline V gene encodes CDR1 LGHDT and CDR2 YNNKEL (reference sequence). After removal of 4 bases from V and 5 bases from J, the junction contained 7 bases not matched to a gene. The CDR3 is CASSPGLAGVGETQYF. The CDR3 DNA is TGTGCCAGCAGCCCTGGACTAGCGGGAGTCGGGGAGACCCAGTACTTC.

This clonotype was counted many times. This chain joins TRBV6-1 and TRBJ2-7, with unresolved D. The CDR3 length is 12 residues. Trimming cost V 0 bases and J 6 bases, with 6 bases left between them. Germline V gene sequence: CDR1 MNHNS, CDR2 SASEGT. The CDR3 DNA reads as TGTGCCAGCAGTGAAGCGATGTCCGAGCAGTACTTC. Translating gives CASSEAMSEQYF.

This clonotype was recorded many times. V gene TRBV30 combines with J gene TRBJ1-2; D call uncertain. Germline V gene sequence: CDR1 GTSNPN, CDR2 SVGIG (reference sequence). The CDR3 spans 13 residues. Between the trimmed V and J ends, which lost 1 base and 4 bases, there was a span of 10 bases. The CDR3 spells CAWSGRWVYGYTF. Written as DNA, the CDR3 is TGTGCCTGGAGTGGGCGTTGGGTCTATGGCTACACCTTC.

This clonotype showed up just a few times. V gene TRBV15 combines with J gene TRBJ1-5; no clear D. The germline V gene encodes CDR1 LNHNV and CDR2 YYDKDF (reference sequence). Trimming left V 0 bases short and J 4 bases short, with 10 bases between. The CDR3 is 15 amino acids. Here the CDR3 DNA reads TGTGCCACCAGCAGAGAGGTGTCAGGTAATCAGCCCCAGCATTTT. This gives the protein CATSREVSGNQPQHF.

This clonotype was counted only a few times. The gene calls are TRBV6-1 and TRBJ2-2; D could derive from TRBD1 or TRBD2 (7 bases each). The CDR3 has 16 amino acids. Trimming cost V 8 bases and J 4 bases, with 20 bases left between them. Germline V gene data show CDR1 as MNHNS and CDR2 as SASEGT. CDR3 bases: TGTGCCAGCGGGAGTTGGAGCAGGGGGGGCACCGGGGAGCTGTTTTTT. Translating it yields CASGSWSRGGTGELFF.

This clonotype was counted at least ten times. Possible read error: a much larger clone is one base away. V gene TRBV7-9 combines with J gene TRBJ2-1; no clear D gene. V lost 1 base, J lost 2 bases, and 3 bases lay in between. Germline V gene data show CDR1 as SEHNR and CDR2 as FQNEAQ (reference sequence). The CDR3 sequence is 13 residues long. The CDR3, as DNA: TGTGCCAGCAGCTTAGTGACCTACAATGAGCAGTTCTTC. Translating it yields CASSLVTYNEQFF. Drawing the rest from reference TRBV7-9 and TRBJ2-1, the complete variable domain is DTGVSQNPRHKITKRGQNVTFRCDPISEHNRLYWYRQTLGQGPEFLTYFQNEAQLEKSRLLSDRFSAERPKGSFSTLEIQRTEQGDSAMYLCASSLVTYNEQFFGPGTRLTVL.

At least ten counts were recorded for this clonotype. The V call is TRBV12-5, the J call TRBJ1-2, with 7 bases lining up with TRBD1. V trimming: 6 bases; J trimming: 0 bases; junction bases outside the gene matches: 10. This CDR3 has 16 residues. From germline, CDR1 is LGHNT and CDR2 FRNRAP. CDR3 DNA sequence: TGTGCTAGTGGACCCCGGAGGGACAGAACTAACTATGGCTACACCTTC. Translation gives CASGPRRDRTNYGYTF. Full variable domain (missing parts from reference TRBV12-5 and TRBJ1-2): DARVTQTPRHKVTEMGQEVTMRCQPILGHNTVFWYRQTMMQGLELLAYFRNRAPLDDSGMPKDRFSAEMPDATLATLKIQPSEPRDSAVYFCASGPRRDRTNYGYTFGSGTRLTVV.

This clonotype was counted at least ten times. J is TRBJ1-2 and V is TRBV3-1, with D unresolved. Between the trimmed V and J ends, which lost 1 base and 8 bases, there was a span of 8 bases. Germline values: CDR1 LGHDT, CDR2 YNNKEL (reference sequence). This CDR3 comprises 12 residues. Here the CDR3 DNA reads TGTGCCAGCAGCCAAGGCGAGCGGGGCTACACCTTC. It is translated as CASSQGERGYTF.

In its sample, this clonotype was seen many times. The CDR3 is CASSRDRGRYNEQFF. The CDR3 DNA sequence: TGTGCCAGCAGCCGGGACAGGGGCCGCTACAATGAGCAGTTCTTC. The chain combines TRBV3-1 with TRBJ2-1; TRBD1 matches at 10 bases. The V and J ends lost 4 bases and 3 bases, in that order; junction bases with no gene match: 3. CDR1 and CDR2 from the germline V gene are LGHDT and YNNKEL (reference sequence). The CDR3 extends over 15 amino acids.